The following is a T cell receptor (beta chain) sequence with its context. These data belong to a study of blood T cell repertoires in COVID-19. Study-wide context: Samples taken during acute and convalescent COVID-19 were collected in the United States, Italy and Spain. The analysed material was cDNA or gDNA that came from T cells, B-cell-depleted T cells, or PBMCs.

The germline V gene has CDR1 SGDLS and CDR2 YYNGEE. The CDR3 length is 16 residues. Trimming removed 4 bases from V and 2 bases from J; junction bases left unmatched: 5. In the authors' workflow: The authors estimated nucleated cell counts from reference gene primer amplification. TCRdb's copy holds only in-frame clones and misses some; the assay was immunoSEQ multiplex PCR. V, J and clone size were drawn from that table, and D and trimming were deduced from the DNA. The data hold roughly 320,000 clones, with roughly 90% observed a single time. The origin of this receptor is a woman in her 30s who had been exposed to COVID-19. The sample comprised PBMCs or T cells enriched from blood (not recorded which). The chain employs TRBV9 and TRBJ2-1; 11 bases align to TRBD2. In DNA form, the CDR3 reads TGTGCCAGCAGCCCATTAGCGGGGGGGCCCTACAATGAGCAGTTCTTC. This sequence encodes CASSPLAGGPYNEQFF.